The table lists the clone carrying this T cell receptor beta chain with a few counts. Its antigen remains unknown. These data originate in a study of identical twins. Among all donors, each was a healthy Caucasian. A single record per CDR3 protein comes from TCRdb applying MiXCR to the 5' RACE reads. The table shows around 250,000 distinct CDR3 sequences, with 6.5% occurring only once. Overall study findings and caveats: Excess twin sharing in beta out-of-frame sequences was weaker.

This sample also appeared in a second study, on T cells expressing NK-cell markers. That source notes: Dominant NKG2C+ clonotypes made up about 1.0-7.5% of CD8+ T cells in more than 5 donors.

The origin of this receptor is a woman between 18 and 30 years old in good health. Sequenced input: CD8+ T cells sorted from blood.

In DNA form, the CDR3 reads TGTGCCAGCAGCTTGGGTATAGGGGGCAACTATGGCTACACCTTC. It codes for CASSLGIGGNYGYTF. The gene calls are TRBV5-6 and TRBJ1-2; TRBD1 aligns across 7 bases. CDR1 and CDR2 (germline): SGHDT, YYEEEE. With 0 bases clipped from V and 2 bases from J, the junction kept 4 bases outside the gene matches. This CDR3 has 15 amino acids.